The following is a TCR beta chain sequence with its context. CD8+ and CD4+ T cells taken from blood had their TCR beta sequenced. TEMRA cells were enriched by FACS, while CD8+ and CD4+ T cells were obtained through a negative isolation that was performed magnetically. This entry belongs to a study of CD8 T cells in Susac syndrome. The V end was cut by 5 bases, the J end by 4 bases, with 17 bases between. The germline CDR1 and CDR2 sequences are KGHSH and LQKENI. This CDR3 has 15 amino acids. Roughly 0.5 to 1 ug RNA was reverse transcribed with random hexamers. An immunoSEQ multiplex PCR amplified TCR beta CDR3 over 54 Vbeta and 13 Jbeta. In TCRdb, the immunoSEQ multiplex PCR reads were re-called with MiXCR into one record per CDR3 protein. This sample has about 66,000 distinct CDR3 sequences, with 85% to 95% found just once.

Sequenced input: CD8+ T cells from PBMCs. V and J are TRBV18 and TRBJ1-2, with TRBD1 as a possible D gene (5 bases). The receptor comes from a human donor with multiple sclerosis. The CDR3 protein is CASSVTIQDFYGYTF. CDR3 sequence (DNA): TGTGCCAGCTCAGTAACGATACAGGATTTCTATGGCTACACCTTC.